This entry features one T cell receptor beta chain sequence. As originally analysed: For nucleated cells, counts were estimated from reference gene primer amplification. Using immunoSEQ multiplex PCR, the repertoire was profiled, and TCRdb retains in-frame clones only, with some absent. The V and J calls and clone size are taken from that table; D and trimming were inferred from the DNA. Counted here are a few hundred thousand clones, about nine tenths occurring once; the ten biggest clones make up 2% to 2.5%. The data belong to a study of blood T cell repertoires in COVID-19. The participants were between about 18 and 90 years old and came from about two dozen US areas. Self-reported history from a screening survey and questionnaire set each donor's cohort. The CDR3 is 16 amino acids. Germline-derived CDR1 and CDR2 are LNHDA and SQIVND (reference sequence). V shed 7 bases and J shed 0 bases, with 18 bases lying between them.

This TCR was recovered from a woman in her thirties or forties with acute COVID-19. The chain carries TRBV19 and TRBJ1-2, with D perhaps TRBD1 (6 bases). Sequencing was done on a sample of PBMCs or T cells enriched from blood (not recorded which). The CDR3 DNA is TGTGCCAGTAACCTACTGGGGGCAGCCTCTAACTATGGCTACACCTTC. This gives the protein CASNLLGAASNYGYTF.